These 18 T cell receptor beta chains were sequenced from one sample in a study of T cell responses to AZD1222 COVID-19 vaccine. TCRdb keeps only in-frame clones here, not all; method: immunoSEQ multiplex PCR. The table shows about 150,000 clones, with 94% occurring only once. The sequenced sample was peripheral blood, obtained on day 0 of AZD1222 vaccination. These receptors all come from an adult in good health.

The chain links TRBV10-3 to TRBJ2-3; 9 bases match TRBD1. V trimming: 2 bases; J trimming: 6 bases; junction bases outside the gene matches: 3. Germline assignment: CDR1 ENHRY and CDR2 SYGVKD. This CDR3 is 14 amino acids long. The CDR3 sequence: CAISETGTGDTQYF. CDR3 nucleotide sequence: TGTGCCATCAGTGAGACCGGGACAGGGGATACGCAGTATTTT.

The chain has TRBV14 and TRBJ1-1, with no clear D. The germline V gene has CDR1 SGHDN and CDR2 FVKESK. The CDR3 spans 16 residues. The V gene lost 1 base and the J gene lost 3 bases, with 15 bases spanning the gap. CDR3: CASSQAGEAWYTEAFF. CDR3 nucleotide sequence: TGTGCCAGCAGCCAAGCTGGTGAGGCCTGGTACACTGAAGCTTTCTTT. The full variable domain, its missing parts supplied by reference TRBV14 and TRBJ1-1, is EAGVTQFPSHSVIEKGQTVTLRCDPISGHDNLYWYRRVMGKEIKFLLHFVKESKQDESGMPNNRFLAERTGGTYSTLKVQPAELEDSGVYFCASSQAGEAWYTEAFFGQGTRLTVV.

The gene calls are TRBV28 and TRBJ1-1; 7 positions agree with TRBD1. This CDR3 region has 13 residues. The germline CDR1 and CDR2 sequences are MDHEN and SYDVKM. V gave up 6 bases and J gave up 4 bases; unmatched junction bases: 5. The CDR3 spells CASREGAGTEAFF. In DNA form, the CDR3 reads TGTGCCAGCAGAGAGGGGGCGGGCACTGAAGCTTTCTTT.

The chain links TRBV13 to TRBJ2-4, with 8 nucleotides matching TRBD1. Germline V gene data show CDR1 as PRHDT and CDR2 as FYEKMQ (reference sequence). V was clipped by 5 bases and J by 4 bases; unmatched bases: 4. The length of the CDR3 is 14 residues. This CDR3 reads CASSVGQAKNIQYF. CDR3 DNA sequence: TGTGCCAGCAGCGTGGGACAGGCTAAAAACATTCAGTACTTC.

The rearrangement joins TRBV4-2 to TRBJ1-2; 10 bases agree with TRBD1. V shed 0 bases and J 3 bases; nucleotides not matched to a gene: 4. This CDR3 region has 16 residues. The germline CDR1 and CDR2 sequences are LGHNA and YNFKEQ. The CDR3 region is CASSQERDRGYYGYTF. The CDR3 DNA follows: TGTGCCAGCAGCCAAGAAAGGGACAGGGGTTACTATGGCTACACCTTC.

CDR3 coding DNA: TGTGCCAGCAGTTCCGGACAGGAGATTAACGAGCAGTACGTC. This encodes CASSSGQEINEQYV. This chain links TRBV28 with TRBJ2-7; TRBD1 aligns across 7 bases. V lost 4 bases, J lost 5 bases, and 8 bases stayed unmatched. The CDR3 extends over 14 amino acids. Germline CDR1 reads MDHEN; CDR2 reads SYDVKM.

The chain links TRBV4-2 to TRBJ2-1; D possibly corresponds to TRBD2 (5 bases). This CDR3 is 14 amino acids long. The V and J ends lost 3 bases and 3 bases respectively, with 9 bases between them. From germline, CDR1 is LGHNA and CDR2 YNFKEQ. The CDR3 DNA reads TGTGCCAGCAGCCAGGAGCGGAGCTACAATGAGCAGTTCTTC. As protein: CASSQERSYNEQFF.

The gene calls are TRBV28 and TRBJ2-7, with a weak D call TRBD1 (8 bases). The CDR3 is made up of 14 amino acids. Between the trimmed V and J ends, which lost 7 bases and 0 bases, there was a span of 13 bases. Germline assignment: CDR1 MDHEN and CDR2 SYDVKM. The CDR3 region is CASNRGGTSYEQYV. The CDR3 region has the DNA TGTGCCAGCAACAGGGGGGGGACCTCCTACGAGCAGTACGTC.

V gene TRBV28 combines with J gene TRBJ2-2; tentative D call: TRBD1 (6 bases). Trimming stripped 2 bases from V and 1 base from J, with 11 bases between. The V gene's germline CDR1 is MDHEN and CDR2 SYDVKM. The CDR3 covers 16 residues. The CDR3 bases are TGTGCCAGCAGTTTAACAGGGAGCTGGAACACCGGGGAGCTGTTTTTT. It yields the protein CASSLTGSWNTGELFF.

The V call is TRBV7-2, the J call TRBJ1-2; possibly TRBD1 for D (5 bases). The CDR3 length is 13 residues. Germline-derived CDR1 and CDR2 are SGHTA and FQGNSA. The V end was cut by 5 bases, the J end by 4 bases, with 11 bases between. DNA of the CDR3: TGTGCCAGCAGCACTCAGAGGGGCTATGGCTACACCTTC. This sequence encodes CASSTQRGYGYTF.

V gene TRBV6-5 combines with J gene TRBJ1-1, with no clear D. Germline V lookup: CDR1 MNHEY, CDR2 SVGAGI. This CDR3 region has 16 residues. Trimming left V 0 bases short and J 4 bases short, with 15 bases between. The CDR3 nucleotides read TGTGCCAGCAGTTACTCGGAGGAAGATGGGCCCACTGAAGCTTTCTTT. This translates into CASSYSEEDGPTEAFF.

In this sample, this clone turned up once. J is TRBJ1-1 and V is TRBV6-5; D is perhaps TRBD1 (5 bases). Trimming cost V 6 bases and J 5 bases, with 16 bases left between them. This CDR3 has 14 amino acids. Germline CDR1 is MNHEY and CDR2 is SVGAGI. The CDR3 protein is CASSGFQGWTEAFF. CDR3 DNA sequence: TGTGCCAGCAGCGGATTCCAGGGATGGACTGAAGCTTTCTTT.

The DNA for the CDR3 is TGTGCCAGCAGCCCGTTGACAGCAACTAATGAAAAACTGTTTTTT. Translated: CASSPLTATNEKLFF. The chain joins TRBV3-1 (or the pseudogene TRBV3-2) to TRBJ1-4; tentative D call: TRBD1 (5 bases). The CDR3 length is 15 residues. Deletions cut 4 bases from V and 0 bases from J, with 9 bases between. Per the germline V gene, CDR1 is LGHDT and CDR2 is YNNKEL (reference sequence).

The CDR3 loop is CAITRDFSYNEQFF. The CDR3 DNA follows: TGTGCCATCACTAGGGACTTCTCCTACAATGAGCAGTTCTTC. This rearrangement joins TRBV10-3 to TRBJ2-1, with a tentative D call TRBD2 (6 bases). This CDR3 comprises 14 residues. The germline V gene encodes CDR1 ENHRY and CDR2 SYGVKD. The V gene lost 7 bases and the J gene lost 0 bases, with 10 bases spanning the gap.

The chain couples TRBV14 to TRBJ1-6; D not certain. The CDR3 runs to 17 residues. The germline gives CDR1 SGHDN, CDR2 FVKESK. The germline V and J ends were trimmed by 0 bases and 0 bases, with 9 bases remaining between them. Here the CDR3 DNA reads TGTGCCAGCAGCCAAGACCTAGGGAGCTCCTATAATTCACCCCTCCACTTT. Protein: CASSQDLGSSYNSPLHF.

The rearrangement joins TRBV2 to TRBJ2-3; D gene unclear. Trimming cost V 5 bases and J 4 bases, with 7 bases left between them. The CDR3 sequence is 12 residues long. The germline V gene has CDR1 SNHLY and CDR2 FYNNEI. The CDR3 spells CASSPEADTQYF. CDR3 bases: TGTGCCAGCAGTCCAGAGGCAGATACGCAGTATTTT.

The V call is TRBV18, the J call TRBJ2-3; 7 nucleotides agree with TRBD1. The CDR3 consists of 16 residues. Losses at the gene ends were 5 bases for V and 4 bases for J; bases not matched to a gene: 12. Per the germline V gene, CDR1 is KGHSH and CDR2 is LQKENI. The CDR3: CASSGYRGLGADTQYF. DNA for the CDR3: TGTGCCAGCTCAGGATACAGGGGCCTTGGGGCAGATACGCAGTATTTT. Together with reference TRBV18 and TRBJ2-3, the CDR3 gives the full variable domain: NAGVMQNPRHLVRRRGQEARLRCSPMKGHSHVYWYRQLPEEGLKFMVYLQKENIIDESGMPKERFSAEFPKEGPSILRIQQVVRGDSAAYFCASSGYRGLGADTQYFGPGTRLTVL.

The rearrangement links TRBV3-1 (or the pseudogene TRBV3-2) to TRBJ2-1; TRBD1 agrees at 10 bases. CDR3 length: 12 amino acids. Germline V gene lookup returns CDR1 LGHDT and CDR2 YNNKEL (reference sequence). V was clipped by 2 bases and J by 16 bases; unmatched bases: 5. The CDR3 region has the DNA TGTGCCAGCAGCCAAACCGGGACAGGGGCTTTCTTC. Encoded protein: CASSQTGTGAFF.